Listed below are T cell receptor beta chains from one sample, sequenced in a study of PD-L1 blockade in urothelial cancer. TCRdb's table, derived via immunoSEQ multiplex PCR, lists solely in-frame clones and lacks some. The profile shows approximately 45,000 clones, approximately 78% of them singletons. The sequences come from PBMCs, collected around atezolizumab (anti-PD-L1) treatment. These receptors were taken from a man aged 50-60 years with urothelial cancer. Both conserved end residues are part of each CDR3. Fields, in order: J gene, clone size, D gene, V gene, CDR3 DNA, CDR3 protein. A D gene is named only where the DNA matches it firmly. Size is omitted from some rows. Given values are once, few, many or a class for expanded clones.

j_call: TRBJ2-7; clone_size: .; d_call: TRBD2; v_call: TRBV5-4; cdr3_nt: TGTGCCAGCAGCTCCGGACTAGCGGGCTCCTACGAGCAGTACTTC; cdr3_aa: CASSSGLAGSYEQYF
j_call: TRBJ1-2; clone_size: .; d_call: TRBD1; v_call: TRBV18; cdr3_nt: TGTGCCAGCTCACCGGACAGGGTTGATGGCTACACCTTC; cdr3_aa: CASSPDRVDGYTF
j_call: TRBJ1-5; clone_size: .; d_call: .; v_call: TRBV6-1; cdr3_nt: TGTGCCAGCAGCGCGGAGATAAGCAATCAGCCCCAGCATTTT; cdr3_aa: CASSAEISNQPQHF
j_call: TRBJ1-1; clone_size: once; d_call: .; v_call: TRBV15; cdr3_nt: TGTGCCACCAGCAAGCGGGGACAAGGGAACACTGAAGCTTTCTTT; cdr3_aa: CATSKRGQGNTEAFF
j_call: TRBJ1-5; clone_size: .; d_call: .; v_call: TRBV28; cdr3_nt: TGTGCCAGCAGCCGACAGGGCAATCAGCCCCAGCATTTT; cdr3_aa: CASSRQGNQPQHF
j_call: TRBJ2-5; clone_size: .; d_call: .; v_call: TRBV28; cdr3_nt: TGTGCCAGCGGTGAGGTGGGGAGAGGAGGAGAGACCCAGTACTTC; cdr3_aa: CASGEVGRGGETQYF
j_call: TRBJ1-2; clone_size: .; d_call: TRBD1; v_call: TRBV11-2; cdr3_nt: TGTGCCAGCAGCGTGACAGGGCTAGCTAACTATGGCTACACCTTC; cdr3_aa: CASSVTGLANYGYTF
j_call: TRBJ1-1; clone_size: .; d_call: .; v_call: TRBV4-1; cdr3_nt: TGCGCCAGCAGCCAAGAACTGGGAGACCGAGCCTACTTGAACACTGAAGCTTTCTTT; cdr3_aa: CASSQELGDRAYLNTEAFF
j_call: TRBJ1-2; clone_size: .; d_call: TRBD1; v_call: TRBV4-1; cdr3_nt: TGCGCCAGCAGCCCAACCAGGGGGGAGAACTATGGCTACACCTTC; cdr3_aa: CASSPTRGENYGYTF
j_call: TRBJ2-1; clone_size: .; d_call: .; v_call: TRBV14; cdr3_nt: TGTGCCAGCAGCCTCAACAATGAGCAGTTCTTC; cdr3_aa: CASSLNNEQFF
j_call: TRBJ1-2; clone_size: .; d_call: .; v_call: TRBV5-4; cdr3_nt: TGTGCCAGCAGCTCGCTGGCGGGGACGTCGGGCGGCTACACCTTC; cdr3_aa: CASSSLAGTSGGYTF
j_call: TRBJ2-3; clone_size: .; d_call: .; v_call: TRBV29-1; cdr3_nt: TGCAGCGCTCCTAGCGGCACAGATACGCAGTATTTT; cdr3_aa: CSAPSGTDTQYF
j_call: TRBJ1-3; clone_size: .; d_call: .; v_call: TRBV14; cdr3_nt: TGTGCCAGCAGCCATTATCCGGAGTTCTCTGGAAACACCATATATTTT; cdr3_aa: CASSHYPEFSGNTIYF
j_call: TRBJ1-4; clone_size: .; d_call: TRBD1; v_call: TRBV30; cdr3_nt: TGTGCCTGGAGTGTGGGGACAGGGGCCGAAAAACTGTTTTTT; cdr3_aa: CAWSVGTGAEKLFF
j_call: TRBJ1-3; clone_size: once; d_call: .; v_call: TRBV5-5; cdr3_nt: TGTGCCAGCAGCTTGGGACAAACCCCGGACACCATATATTTT; cdr3_aa: CASSLGQTPDTIYF
j_call: TRBJ2-1; clone_size: .; d_call: TRBD2; v_call: TRBV9; cdr3_nt: TGTGCCAGCAGCGTAGGGAGCGGGAGTGAAAATGAGCAGTTCTTC; cdr3_aa: CASSVGSGSENEQFF
j_call: TRBJ2-3; clone_size: .; d_call: TRBD2; v_call: TRBV7-9; cdr3_nt: TGTGCCAGCAGCTCTGTCCCGGGACTAGCGGGAGTATCAGATACGCAGTATTTT; cdr3_aa: CASSSVPGLAGVSDTQYF